These 31 T cell receptor beta chains share one sample of origin, sequenced in a study of blood T cell repertoires in COVID-19. Produced via immunoSEQ multiplex PCR; TCRdb's table is partial and in-frame only. The repertoire holds about 260,000 clones, with under 95% as singletons. Specimen: PBMCs or T cells enriched from blood (not recorded which). The receptors here all came from a man between 40 and 49 years old who had been exposed to COVID-19.

The chain uses TRBV19 and TRBJ2-7; D is perhaps TRBD1 (5 bases). V was pared by 2 bases and J by 3 bases, with 14 bases between. The CDR3 runs to 15 residues. From germline, CDR1 is LNHDA and CDR2 SQIVND (reference sequence). This CDR3 is CASSIPPAGIYEQYF. Written as DNA, the CDR3 is TGTGCCAGTAGTATACCCCCGGCAGGGATCTACGAGCAGTACTTC. Full variable domain (rest looked up from reference TRBV19 and TRBJ2-7): DGGITQSPKYLFRKEGQNVTLSCEQNLNHDAMYWYRQDPGQGLRLIYYSQIVNDFQKGDIAEGYSVSREKKESFPLTVTSAQKNPTAFYLCASSIPPAGIYEQYFGPGTRLTVT.

This clone appeared a single time. J is TRBJ1-5 and V is TRBV27, with D tentatively TRBD1 (6 bases). Germline lookup yields CDR1 MNHEY and CDR2 SMNVEV (reference sequence). The CDR3 sequence is 14 residues long. With 5 bases removed from V and 0 bases from J, the gap between germline ends came to 8 bases. The CDR3 coding sequence is TGTGCCAGCAGTCCGACAGGTAGCAATCAGCCCCAGCATTTT. Its protein is CASSPTGSNQPQHF.

The V call is TRBV10-3, the J call TRBJ1-1; D uncertain. The CDR3 sequence is 14 residues long. Trimming took off 11 bases at V and 5 bases at J, with 21 bases between the two ends. The germline CDR1 and CDR2 sequences are ENHRY and SYGVKD. The CDR3 DNA sequence: TGTGCCGTGGAACCGGGCCTCGGAGGGACTGAAGCTTTCTTT. This codes for CAVEPGLGGTEAFF.

The chain recombines TRBV19 with TRBJ1-2; 9 bases match TRBD1. Germline CDR1 LNHDA, CDR2 SQIVND (reference sequence). V gave up 2 bases and J gave up 2 bases; unmatched junction bases: 6. The CDR3 has 16 residues. CDR3: CASSITGGMKNYGYTF. CDR3 sequence (DNA): TGTGCCAGTAGTATAACAGGGGGCATGAAGAACTATGGCTACACCTTC.

This clone was seen only a few times. The chain joins TRBV28 to TRBJ1-1; no firm D call. CDR1 is MDHEN, CDR2 SYDVKM, per germline. This CDR3 region has 15 residues. V was shortened by 3 bases and J by 3 bases, with 14 bases between the two germline ends. The CDR3 sequence: CASSLEPLVDTEAFF. In DNA, the CDR3 is TGTGCCAGCAGTTTGGAGCCCCTTGTGGACACTGAAGCTTTCTTT.

J is TRBJ1-1 and V is TRBV19; D is perhaps TRBD1 (5 bases). This CDR3 contains 14 residues. The V end lost 5 bases, the J end lost 6 bases, and 16 bases lay between the germline ends. CDR1 is LNHDA, CDR2 SQIVND, per germline (reference sequence). CDR3 DNA sequence: TGTGCCAGTAGTTGGCAGGGCGAGGTTGCTGAAGCTTTCTTT. Translation: CASSWQGEVAEAFF.

This chain uses TRBV3-1 (or the pseudogene TRBV3-2) with TRBJ2-7; 10 bases align to TRBD2. The J segment lost 3 bases and the V segment lost 4 bases, leaving 9 bases of the junction unmatched. This CDR3 region has 16 residues. The germline V gene has CDR1 LGHDT and CDR2 YNNKEL (reference sequence). CDR3 bases: TGTGCCAGCAGCCCGCGATCTAGCGGGGGAAACTACGAGCAGTACTTC. It translates to CASSPRSSGGNYEQYF.

J is TRBJ2-1 and V is TRBV6-4, with D uncertain. Per germline, CDR1 MRHNA and CDR2 SNTAGT. Trimming took off 6 bases at V and 3 bases at J, with 6 bases between the two ends. The CDR3 runs to 12 residues. CDR3 region: CASRDRYNEQFF. The CDR3 nucleotides read TGTGCCAGCAGGGACCGCTACAATGAGCAGTTCTTC.

The chain joins TRBV30 to TRBJ2-1, with D possibly being TRBD2 (5 bases). CDR1 and CDR2 (germline): GTSNPN, SVGIG (reference sequence). CDR3 length equals 14 residues. Trimming took 3 bases from V and 9 from J, leaving 18 bases between them. CDR3 residues: CAWSAVRRLGEQFF. The CDR3 region has the DNA TGTGCCTGGAGCGCCGTACGGAGGCTTGGTGAGCAGTTCTTC.

The CDR3 sequence: CASSWQGADGNTIYF. The CDR3 DNA reads as TGTGCCAGCAGCTGGCAGGGGGCGGACGGAAACACCATATATTTT. This chain connects TRBV7-2 to TRBJ1-3; 8 bases align to TRBD1. This CDR3 spans 15 amino acids. V shed 4 bases and J 4 bases; nucleotides not matched to a gene: 6. The germline V gene encodes CDR1 SGHTA and CDR2 FQGNSA.

About this clone itself: Other DNA sequences of this sample code for an identical CDR3. The genes are TRBV19 and TRBJ1-5; tentatively, D is TRBD1 (5 bases). The CDR3 runs to 14 residues. Germline-derived CDR1 and CDR2 are LNHDA and SQIVND (reference sequence). V dropped 1 base and J dropped 3 bases, with 7 bases sitting between them. The CDR3 sequence: CASSIGQINQPQHF. CDR3 in DNA: TGTGCCAGTAGTATAGGACAGATCAATCAGCCCCAGCATTTT.

V usage is TRBV6-6 and J usage is TRBJ1-1; 10 positions agree with TRBD1. Trimming at V came to 7 bases and at J to 7 bases, leaving 12 bases not matched to a gene. The CDR3 totals 15 residues. CDR1 is MNHNY and CDR2 is SVGAGI in the germline V gene (reference sequence). The CDR3 region is CASIPGTGVFNEAFF. The CDR3 nucleotides are TGTGCCAGCATACCGGGGACAGGGGTTTTTAATGAAGCTTTCTTT.

V and J are TRBV2 and TRBJ2-3; 9 bases agree with TRBD1. Trimming cost V 6 bases and J 1 base; bases outside gene matches: 5. Germline CDR1 is SNHLY and CDR2 is FYNNEI. The CDR3 consists of 15 residues. For the CDR3, the DNA is TGTGCCAGCAGGGGGGACAGGGAACGCACAGATACGCAGTATTTT. This codes for CASRGDRERTDTQYF.

The chain has TRBV5-6 and TRBJ1-5, with D perhaps matching TRBD1 (5 bases). CDR1 is SGHDT, CDR2 YYEEEE, per germline. V was pared by 4 bases and J by 2 bases, with 10 bases between. The CDR3 totals 14 residues. This chain's CDR3 is CASSRGGGNQPQHF. In nucleotides, the CDR3 is TGTGCCAGCAGCCGCGGGGGAGGCAATCAGCCCCAGCATTTT.

The J gene is TRBJ1-1, the V gene TRBV10-3; D is perhaps TRBD1 (6 bases). V was pared by 6 bases and J by 5 bases, with 19 bases between. Per germline, CDR1 ENHRY and CDR2 SYGVKD. The CDR3 consists of 15 residues. The CDR3 loop is CAISRTEVGGTEAFF. Written as DNA, the CDR3 is TGTGCCATCAGCCGGACAGAAGTGGGGGGGACTGAAGCTTTCTTT.

The rearrangement uses TRBV28 and TRBJ2-3, with 11 positions matching TRBD2. J was trimmed by 6 bases and V by 4 bases; bases with no gene match: 15. The CDR3 runs to 18 residues. The germline gives CDR1 MDHEN, CDR2 SYDVKM. As DNA, the CDR3 is TGTGCCAGCAGTTCCCCCCTGGGACTAGCGGATAAAAGGGATACGCAGTATTTT. Protein sequence: CASSSPLGLADKRDTQYF.

The chain couples TRBV6-5 to TRBJ2-1, with 10 bases that match TRBD1. V gave up 4 bases and J gave up 6 bases; unmatched junction bases: 9. The CDR3 is made up of 16 amino acids. Germline CDR1 MNHEY, CDR2 SVGAGI. In DNA form, the CDR3 reads TGTGCCAGCAGTTCCCCGTCGGGACAGGGGACCAATGAGCAGTTCTTC. This sequence encodes CASSSPSGQGTNEQFF.

The V and J genes are TRBV11-1 and TRBJ2-1; a weak D match, TRBD2 (5 bases). Trimming shortened V by 1 base and J by 0 bases, and 7 bases separated the two germline ends. The CDR3 is 15 amino acids. CDR1 and CDR2 from the germline V gene are SGHAT and FQDESV (reference sequence). DNA of the CDR3: TGTGCCAGCAGCTTAGGAGGGAGCTCCTACAATGAGCAGTTCTTC. This codes for CASSLGGSSYNEQFF.

CDR3 sequence (DNA): TGTGCCAGCAGCCAAGATCCCCCTAGCGGGTCCGTTAGCTCCTACAATGAGCAGTTCTTC. It encodes CASSQDPPSGSVSSYNEQFF. This chain uses TRBV3-1 (or the pseudogene TRBV3-2) with TRBJ2-1; 8 nucleotides agree with TRBD2. The length of the CDR3 is 20 residues. Per the germline V gene, CDR1 is LGHDT and CDR2 is YNNKEL (reference sequence). Losses at the gene ends were 0 bases for V and 0 bases for J; bases not matched to a gene: 13.

The chain recombines TRBV6-1 with TRBJ1-1, with D maybe TRBD1 (5 bases). V was cut by 3 bases and J by 5 bases, with 13 bases left in between. The germline gives CDR1 MNHNS, CDR2 SASEGT. The CDR3 has 14 residues. The CDR3: CASSDRGIETEAFF. CDR3 in DNA: TGTGCCAGCAGTGACCGGGGGATTGAAACTGAAGCTTTCTTT.

This clone was found once. The CDR3 here is CASSFSGTNTEAFF. In DNA form, the CDR3 reads TGTGCCAGCAGCTTTTCGGGAACGAACACTGAAGCTTTCTTT. The V gene is TRBV5-4, the J gene TRBJ1-1; D uncertain. This CDR3 contains 14 residues. Looked up from germline, CDR1 is SGHNT and CDR2 is YYREEE (reference sequence). Trimming cost V 2 bases and J 1 base, with 9 bases left between them. The full variable domain, completed using reference TRBV5-4 and TRBJ1-1, is ETGVTQSPTHLIKTRGQQVTLRCSSQSGHNTVSWYQQALGQGPQFIFQYYREEENGRGNFPPRFSGLQFPNYSSELNVNALELDDSALYLCASSFSGTNTEAFFGQGTRLTVV.

The chain joins TRBV5-5 to TRBJ2-1; 9 nucleotides match TRBD2. Germline V gives CDR1 SGHKS, CDR2 YYEKEE (reference sequence). After removal of 0 bases from V and 6 bases from J, the junction contained 4 bases not matched to a gene. The CDR3 sequence is 15 residues long. The CDR3 nucleotides read TGTGCCAGCAGCTTGGTGCTAGCGGGATTCAATGAGCAGTTCTTC. It is translated as CASSLVLAGFNEQFF.

The chain has TRBV18 and TRBJ1-3; possible D gene TRBD1, 5 bases. The CDR3 has 16 residues. CDR1 is KGHSH, CDR2 LQKENI, per germline. V lost 3 bases to trimming and J lost 1 base, with 13 bases between them. The CDR3 region has the DNA TGTGCCAGCTCACCGTCTCTGGGACTTTCTGGAAACACCATATATTTT. Its protein product is CASSPSLGLSGNTIYF.

The V and J genes are TRBV3-1 (or the pseudogene TRBV3-2) and TRBJ2-2; no clear D gene. Trimming shortened V by 0 bases and J by 3 bases, and 14 bases separated the two germline ends. In germline, CDR1 is LGHDT, CDR2 YNNKEL (reference sequence). This CDR3 region has 17 residues. The CDR3: CASSQDQRNLDTGELFF. The CDR3 DNA is TGTGCCAGCAGCCAAGATCAAAGGAACCTAGACACCGGGGAGCTGTTTTTT.

V usage is TRBV19 and J usage is TRBJ1-4; 9 bases are shared with TRBD1. Trimming removed 4 bases from V and 11 bases from J; junction bases left unmatched: 8. This CDR3 has 14 amino acids. Looked up from germline, CDR1 is LNHDA and CDR2 is SQIVND (reference sequence). CDR3 DNA: TGTGCCAGTAGTAAGCCGGGACAGGGAGATAAACTGTTTTTT. Protein: CASSKPGQGDKLFF.

CDR3 loop: CASRGLAGGGEQYF. CDR3 nucleotide sequence: TGTGCCAGCAGGGGGCTAGCGGGAGGAGGCGAGCAGTACTTC. The chain uses TRBV3-1 (or the pseudogene TRBV3-2) and TRBJ2-7; 11 bases map to TRBD2. There are 14 residues in the CDR3. V gave up 6 bases and J gave up 6 bases; unmatched junction bases: 7. Germline V gene sequence: CDR1 LGHDT, CDR2 YNNKEL (reference sequence).

This chain links TRBV3-1 (or the pseudogene TRBV3-2) with TRBJ1-1; 8 positions agree with TRBD1. After removal of 4 bases from V and 11 bases from J, the junction contained 15 bases not matched to a gene. The CDR3 is made up of 15 amino acids. Germline CDR1 LGHDT, CDR2 YNNKEL (reference sequence). CDR3 loop: CASSLSATGGRGAFF. CDR3 nucleotides: TGTGCCAGCAGCCTCTCCGCAACAGGGGGTCGTGGTGCTTTCTTT.

The chain links TRBV5-5 to TRBJ1-4; 10 bases are shared with TRBD1. Trimming took 6 bases from V and 6 from J; bases not matched to a gene: 2. The germline V gene encodes CDR1 SGHKS and CDR2 YYEKEE (reference sequence). CDR3 size: 13 residues. The CDR3 loop reads CASTTGGDEKLFF. The DNA of the CDR3 is TGTGCCAGCACGACAGGGGGCGATGAAAAACTGTTTTTT.

Only a few counts were recorded for this clone. The V and J genes are TRBV6-4 and TRBJ2-1; D is uncertain. CDR1 and CDR2 (germline): MRHNA, SNTAGT. This CDR3 has 13 residues. V was pared by 2 bases and J by 6 bases, with 8 bases between. The DNA for the CDR3 is TGTGCCAGCAGTGACAGTCGAGGCAATGAGCAGTTCTTC. Amino acids: CASSDSRGNEQFF.

The chain combines TRBV3-1 (or the pseudogene TRBV3-2) with TRBJ2-5, with a weak D call TRBD2 (5 bases). Trimming took off 0 bases at V and 3 bases at J, with 8 bases between the two ends. The CDR3 has 14 amino acids. Germline assignment: CDR1 LGHDT and CDR2 YNNKEL (reference sequence). In DNA form, the CDR3 reads TGTGCCAGCAGCCAAGATACGGGAAAAGAGACCCAGTACTTC. It is translated as CASSQDTGKETQYF.

The gene calls are TRBV9 and TRBJ2-7; 7 positions agree with TRBD2. Trimming took 0 bases from V and 6 from J; bases not matched to a gene: 9. Looked up from germline, CDR1 is SGDLS and CDR2 is YYNGEE. The CDR3 spans 15 residues. CDR3 loop: CASSVGVAGGFEQYF. Written as DNA, the CDR3 is TGTGCCAGCAGCGTAGGGGTAGCGGGTGGATTCGAGCAGTACTTC. The full variable domain, with the rest looked up from reference TRBV9 and TRBJ2-7, is DSGVTQTPKHLITATGQRVTLRCSPRSGDLSVYWYQQSLDQGLQFLIQYYNGEERAKGNILERFSAQQFPDLHSELNLSSLELGDSALYFCASSVGVAGGFEQYFGPGTRLTVT.